Included here is one T cell receptor beta chain sequence, with context. The assay was immunoSEQ multiplex PCR, and TCRdb's table has in-frame clones only and misses some. The sample carries 150 to 200 clones, approximately 89% recorded once. The data were obtained in a study of brain metastases from non-small cell lung cancer. Germline V lookup: CDR1 LNHDA, CDR2 SQIVND (reference sequence). V lost 7 bases and J lost 2; bases outside the gene matches: 8. CDR3 size: 16 residues. The chain uses TRBV19 and TRBJ1-5; 10 positions agree with TRBD1. The sequenced material came from tumor-adjacent normal tissue. This receptor was identified in a donor aged 40 or older with non-small cell lung cancer. CDR3 residues: CASIRTGGVGNQPQHF. As DNA, the CDR3 is TGTGCCAGTATTCGGACAGGGGGTGTTGGCAATCAGCCCCAGCATTTT.